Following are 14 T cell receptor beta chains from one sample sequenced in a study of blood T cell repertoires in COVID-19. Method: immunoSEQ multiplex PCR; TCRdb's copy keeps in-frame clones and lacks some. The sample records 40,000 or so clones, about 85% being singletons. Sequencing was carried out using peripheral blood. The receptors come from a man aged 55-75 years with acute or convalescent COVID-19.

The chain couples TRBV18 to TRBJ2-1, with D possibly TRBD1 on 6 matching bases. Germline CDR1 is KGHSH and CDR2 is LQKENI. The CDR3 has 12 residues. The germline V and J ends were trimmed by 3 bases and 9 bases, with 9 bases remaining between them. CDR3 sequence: CASSPLGGEQFF. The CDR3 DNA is TGTGCCAGCTCACCGTTAGGGGGTGAGCAGTTCTTC. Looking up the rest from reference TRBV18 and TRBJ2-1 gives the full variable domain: NAGVMQNPRHLVRRRGQEARLRCSPMKGHSHVYWYRQLPEEGLKFMVYLQKENIIDESGMPKERFSAEFPKEGPSILRIQQVVRGDSAAYFCASSPLGGEQFFGPGTRLTVL.

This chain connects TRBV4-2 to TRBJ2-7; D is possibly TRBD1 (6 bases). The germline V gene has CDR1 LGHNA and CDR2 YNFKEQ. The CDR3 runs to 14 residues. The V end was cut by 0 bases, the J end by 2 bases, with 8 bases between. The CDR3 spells CASSQDRDTYEQYF. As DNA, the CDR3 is TGTGCCAGCAGCCAAGATCGGGACACCTACGAGCAGTACTTC.

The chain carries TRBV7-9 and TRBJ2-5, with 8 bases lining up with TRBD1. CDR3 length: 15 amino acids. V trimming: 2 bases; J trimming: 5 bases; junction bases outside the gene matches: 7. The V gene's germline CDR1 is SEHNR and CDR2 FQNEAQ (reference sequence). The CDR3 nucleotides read TGTGCCAGCAGCTTAAACCCAGGGGGCTGGGAGACCCAGTACTTC. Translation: CASSLNPGGWETQYF. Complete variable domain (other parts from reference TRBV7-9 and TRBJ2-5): DTGVSQNPRHKITKRGQNVTFRCDPISEHNRLYWYRQTLGQGPEFLTYFQNEAQLEKSRLLSDRFSAERPKGSFSTLEIQRTEQGDSAMYLCASSLNPGGWETQYFGPGTRLLVL.

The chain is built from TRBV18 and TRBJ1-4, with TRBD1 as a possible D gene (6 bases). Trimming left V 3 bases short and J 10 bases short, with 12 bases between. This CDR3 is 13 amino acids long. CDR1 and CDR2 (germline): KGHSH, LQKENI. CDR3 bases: TGTGCCAGCTCACCCAACAGGGAGGGAAAACTGTTTTTT. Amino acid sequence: CASSPNREGKLFF.

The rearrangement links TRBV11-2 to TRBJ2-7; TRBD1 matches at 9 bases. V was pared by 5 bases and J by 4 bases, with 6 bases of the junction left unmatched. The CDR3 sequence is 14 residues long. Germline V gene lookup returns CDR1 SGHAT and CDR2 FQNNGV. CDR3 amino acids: CASSADRGRYEQYF. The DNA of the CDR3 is TGTGCCAGCAGCGCGGACAGGGGTCGTTACGAGCAGTACTTC.

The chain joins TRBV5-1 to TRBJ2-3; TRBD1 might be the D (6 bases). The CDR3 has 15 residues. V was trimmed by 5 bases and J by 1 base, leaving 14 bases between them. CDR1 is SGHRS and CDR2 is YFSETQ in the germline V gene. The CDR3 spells CASREERTGTDTQYF. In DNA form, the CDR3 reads TGCGCCAGCAGGGAGGAGAGGACAGGCACAGATACGCAGTATTTT. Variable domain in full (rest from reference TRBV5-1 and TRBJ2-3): KAGVTQTPRYLIKTRGQQVTLSCSPISGHRSVSWYQQTPGQGLQFLFEYFSETQRNKGNFPGRFSGRQFSNSRSEMNVSTLELGDSALYLCASREERTGTDTQYFGPGTRLTVL.

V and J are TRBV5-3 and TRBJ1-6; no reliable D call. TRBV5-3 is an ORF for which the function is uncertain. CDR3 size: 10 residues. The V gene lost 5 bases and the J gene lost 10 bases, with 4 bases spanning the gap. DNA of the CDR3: TGTGCCAGAAGTGAGTCACCCCTCCACTTT. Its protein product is CARSESPLHF.

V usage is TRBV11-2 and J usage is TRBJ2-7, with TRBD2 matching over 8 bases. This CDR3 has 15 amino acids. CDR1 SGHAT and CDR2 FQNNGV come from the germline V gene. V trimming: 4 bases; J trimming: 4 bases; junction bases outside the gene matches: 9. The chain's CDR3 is CASSYYPTSGYEQYF. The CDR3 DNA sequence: TGTGCCAGCAGCTACTACCCTACTAGCGGTTACGAGCAGTACTTC.

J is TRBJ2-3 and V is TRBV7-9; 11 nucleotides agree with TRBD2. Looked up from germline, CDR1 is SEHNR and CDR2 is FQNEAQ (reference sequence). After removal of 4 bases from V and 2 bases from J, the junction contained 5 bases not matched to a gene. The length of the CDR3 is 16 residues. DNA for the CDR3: TGTGCCAGCAGCTCCTTAGCGGGAGGGTACACAGATACGCAGTATTTT. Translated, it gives CASSSLAGGYTDTQYF.

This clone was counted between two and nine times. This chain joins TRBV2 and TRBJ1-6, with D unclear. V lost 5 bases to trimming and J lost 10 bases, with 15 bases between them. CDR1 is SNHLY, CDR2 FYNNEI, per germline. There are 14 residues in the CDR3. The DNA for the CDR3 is TGTGCCAGCAGTCACGGAGGGCGAGGATCACCCCTCCACTTT. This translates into CASSHGGRGSPLHF.

DNA for the CDR3: TGTGCCAGCAGTCGAATGACAGGGGGGCAGTACTTC. It specifies CASSRMTGGQYF. The V call is TRBV27, the J call TRBJ2-7; the match to TRBD1 covers 9 bases. The CDR3 is 12 residues long. The junction had 5 bases not matched to a gene; V was cut back by 5 bases and J by 9 bases. Germline-derived CDR1 and CDR2 are MNHEY and SMNVEV (reference sequence).

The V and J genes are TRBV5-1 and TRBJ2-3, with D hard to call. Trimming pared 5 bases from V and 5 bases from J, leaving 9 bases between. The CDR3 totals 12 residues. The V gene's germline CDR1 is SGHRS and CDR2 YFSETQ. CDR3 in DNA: TGCGCCAGCAGTTTTAACAGAGATACGCAGTATTTT. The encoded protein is CASSFNRDTQYF.

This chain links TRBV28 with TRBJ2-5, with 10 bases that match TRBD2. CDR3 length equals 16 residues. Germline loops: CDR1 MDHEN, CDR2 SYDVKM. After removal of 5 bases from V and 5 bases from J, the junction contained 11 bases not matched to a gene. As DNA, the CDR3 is TGTGCCAGCAGTCCTCTAGCGGGAGCCCGGGGGGAGACCCAGTACTTC. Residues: CASSPLAGARGETQYF.

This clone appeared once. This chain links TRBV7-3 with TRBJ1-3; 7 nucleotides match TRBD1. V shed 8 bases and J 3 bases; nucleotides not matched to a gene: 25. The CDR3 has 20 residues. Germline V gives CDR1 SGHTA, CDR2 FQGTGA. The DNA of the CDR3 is TGTGCCAGCTCCGTAGACAGGGTCCACAGACGATTGGGGTTTGGAAACACCATATATTTT. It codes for CASSVDRVHRRLGFGNTIYF.